Sequencing of this T cell receptor (beta chain) was carried out in a study of blood T cell repertoires in COVID-19. Study-wide context: COVID-19 samples collected from the United States, Italy and Spain covered acute and convalescent phases. T cells, B-cell-depleted T cells, or PBMCs provided the cDNA or gDNA that served as material.

Original handling: It was from reference gene primer amplification that nucleated cell counts were estimated. Sequencing used immunoSEQ multiplex PCR; TCRdb keeps in-frame clones, though not all of them. That table furnishes V, J and clone size, whereas the DNA furnished D and trimming. Found here are some 200,000 clones, 80% to 90% of them singletons; the top ten hold 0.78%. The germline V gene has CDR1 ENHRY and CDR2 SYGVKD. V was pared by 0 bases and J by 9 bases, with 5 bases of the junction left unmatched. There are 16 residues in the CDR3. This TCR was recovered from an older woman with acute or convalescent COVID-19. The sequencing sample was made of peripheral blood. J is TRBJ2-1 and V is TRBV10-3, with 13 bases matching TRBD2. CDR3 nucleotides: TGTGCCATCAGTGAGTCGTCCGGACTAGCGGGAGTTGAGCAGTTCTTC. Protein: CAISESSGLAGVEQFF.